This T cell receptor (beta chain) stems from a study of shared clonotypes between healthy human individuals. Across the study: Used for every donor were three CD4 naive, three CD4 memory, two CD8 naive and one CD8 memory plate.

Sequenced by immunoSEQ multiplex PCR; TCRdb stores in-frame clones only, minus some. The sample includes about 2.4 million clones, roughly 93% of them seen just once. The CDR3 loop spans 16 amino acids. Deletions cut 4 bases from V and 2 bases from J, with 16 bases between. The germline CDR1 and CDR2 sequences are MNHNS and SASEGT. This clone was observed once. Its target is unknown. CD4+ cell separation produced CD45RA+ naive and CD45RA-negative memory subsets. Points from the study as a whole: On the whole, naive subsets had larger estimated richness than memory subsets had. An effect of sequencing depth on clonotype sharing among donors was expected.

The material sequenced was naive CD4+ T cells from PBMCs. Subset: CD45RA+ positively selected. This clonotype was sampled from a man younger than 35 in good health. Some clones in this sample may be carry-over from other donors' samples. The chain joins TRBV6-1 to TRBJ2-3; no firm D call. CDR3 loop: CASSGSATSNTDTQYF. CDR3 DNA sequence: TGTGCCAGCAGTGGTTCGGCCACTTCTAACACAGATACGCAGTATTTT.